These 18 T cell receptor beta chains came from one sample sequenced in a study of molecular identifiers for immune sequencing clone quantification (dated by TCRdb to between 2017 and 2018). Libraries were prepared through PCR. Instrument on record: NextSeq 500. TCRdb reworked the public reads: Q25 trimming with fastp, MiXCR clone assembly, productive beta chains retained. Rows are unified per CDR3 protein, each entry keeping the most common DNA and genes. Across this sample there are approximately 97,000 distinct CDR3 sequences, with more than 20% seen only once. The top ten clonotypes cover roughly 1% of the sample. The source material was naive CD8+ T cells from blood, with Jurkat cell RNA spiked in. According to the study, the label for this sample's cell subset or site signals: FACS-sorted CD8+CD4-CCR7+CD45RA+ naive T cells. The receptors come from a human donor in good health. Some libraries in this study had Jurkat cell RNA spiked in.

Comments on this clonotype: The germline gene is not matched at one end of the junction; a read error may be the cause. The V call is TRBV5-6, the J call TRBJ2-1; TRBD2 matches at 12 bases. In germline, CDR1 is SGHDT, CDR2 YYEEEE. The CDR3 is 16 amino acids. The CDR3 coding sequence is TGTGCCAGCAGCCCATGGACTAGCGGGATTTACAATGAGCAGCTCTTC. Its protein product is CASSPWTSGIYNEQLF.

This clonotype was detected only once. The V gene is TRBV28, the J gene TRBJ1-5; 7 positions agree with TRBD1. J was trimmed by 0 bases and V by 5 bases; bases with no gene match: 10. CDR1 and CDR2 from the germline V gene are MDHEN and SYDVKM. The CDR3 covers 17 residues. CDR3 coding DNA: TGTGCCAGCAGTCCAGGGGGTGTTGGGTATAGCAATCAGCCCCAGCATTTT. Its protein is CASSPGGVGYSNQPQHF.

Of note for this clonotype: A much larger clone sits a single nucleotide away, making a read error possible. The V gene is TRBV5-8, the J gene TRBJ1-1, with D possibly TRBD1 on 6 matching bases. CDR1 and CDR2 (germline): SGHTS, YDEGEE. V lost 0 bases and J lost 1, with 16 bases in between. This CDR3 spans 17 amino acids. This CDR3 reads CASSLAIKTGTNTEAFF. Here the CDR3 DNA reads TGTGCCAGCAGCTTGGCCATAAAGACAGGTACGAACACTGAAGCTTTCTTT.

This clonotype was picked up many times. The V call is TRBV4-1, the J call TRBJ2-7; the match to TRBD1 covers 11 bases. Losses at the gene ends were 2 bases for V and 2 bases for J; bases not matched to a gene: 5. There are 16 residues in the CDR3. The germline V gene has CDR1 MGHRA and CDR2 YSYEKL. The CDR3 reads CASSQRTGGAAYEQYF. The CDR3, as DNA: TGCGCCAGCAGCCAACGGACAGGGGGCGCCGCCTACGAGCAGTACTTC.

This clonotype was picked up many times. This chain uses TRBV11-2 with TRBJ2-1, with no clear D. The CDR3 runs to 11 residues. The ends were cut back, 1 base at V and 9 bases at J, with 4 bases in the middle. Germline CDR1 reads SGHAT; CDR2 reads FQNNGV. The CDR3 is CASSLGSEQFF. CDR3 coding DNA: TGTGCCAGCAGCTTAGGAAGTGAGCAGTTCTTC. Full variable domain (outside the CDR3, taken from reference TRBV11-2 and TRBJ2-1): EAGVAQSPRYKIIEKRQSVAFWCNPISGHATLYWYQQILGQGPKLLIQFQNNGVVDDSQLPKDRFSAERLKGVDSTLKIQPAKLEDSAVYLCASSLGSEQFFGPGTRLTVL.

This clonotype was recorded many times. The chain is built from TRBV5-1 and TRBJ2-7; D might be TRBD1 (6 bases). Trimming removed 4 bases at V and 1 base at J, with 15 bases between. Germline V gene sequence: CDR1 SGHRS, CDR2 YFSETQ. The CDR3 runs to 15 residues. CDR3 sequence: CASSPTGTQSYEQYF. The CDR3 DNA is TGCGCCAGCAGCCCAACCGGGACACAATCCTACGAGCAGTACTTC.

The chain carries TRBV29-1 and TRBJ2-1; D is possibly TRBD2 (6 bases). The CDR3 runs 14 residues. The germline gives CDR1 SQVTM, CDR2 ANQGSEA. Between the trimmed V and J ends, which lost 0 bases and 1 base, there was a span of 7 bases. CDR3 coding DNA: TGCAGCGTTGAAGAGCGGGGTTCCTACAATGAGCAGTTCTTC. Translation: CSVEERGSYNEQFF.

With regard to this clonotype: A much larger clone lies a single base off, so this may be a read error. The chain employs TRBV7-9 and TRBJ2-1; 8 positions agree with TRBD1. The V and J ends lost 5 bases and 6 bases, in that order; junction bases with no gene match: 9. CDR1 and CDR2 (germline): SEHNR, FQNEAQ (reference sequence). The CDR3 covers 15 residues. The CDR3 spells CASSRTGTACNEQFF. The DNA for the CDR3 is TGTGCCAGCAGCAGGACAGGGACGGCCTGCAATGAGCAGTTCTTC.

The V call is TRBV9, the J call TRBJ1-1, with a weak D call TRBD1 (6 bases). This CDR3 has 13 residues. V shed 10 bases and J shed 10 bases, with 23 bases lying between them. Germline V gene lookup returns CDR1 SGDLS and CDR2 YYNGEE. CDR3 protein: CARRVGGAAAAFF. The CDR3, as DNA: TGTGCCCGCCGCGTAGGGGGGGCCGCTGCAGCTTTCTTT.

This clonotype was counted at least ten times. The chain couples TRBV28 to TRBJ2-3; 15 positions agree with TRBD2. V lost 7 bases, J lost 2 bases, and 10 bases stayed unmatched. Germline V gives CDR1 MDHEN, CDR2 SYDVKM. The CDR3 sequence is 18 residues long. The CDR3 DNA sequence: TGTGCCAGCACCCTCGGACTAGCGGGAGGGCCCATCACAGATACGCAGTATTTT. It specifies CASTLGLAGGPITDTQYF.

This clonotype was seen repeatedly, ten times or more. CDR3 sequence (DNA): TGTGCCAGCAGACAAGGACAGGGCGGGCAGCCCCAGCATTTT. Translated: CASRQGQGGQPQHF. The gene calls are TRBV6-5 and TRBJ1-5; 8 positions match TRBD1. V gave up 6 bases and J gave up 7 bases; unmatched junction bases: 8. Germline CDR1 is MNHEY and CDR2 is SVGAGI. The CDR3 runs 14 residues.

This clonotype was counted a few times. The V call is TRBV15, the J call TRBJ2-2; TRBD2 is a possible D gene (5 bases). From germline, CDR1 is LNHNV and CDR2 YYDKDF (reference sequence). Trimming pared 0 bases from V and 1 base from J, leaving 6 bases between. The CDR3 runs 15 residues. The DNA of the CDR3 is TGTGCCACCAGCAGAGATCGGGGGAACACCGGGGAGCTGTTTTTT. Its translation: CATSRDRGNTGELFF.

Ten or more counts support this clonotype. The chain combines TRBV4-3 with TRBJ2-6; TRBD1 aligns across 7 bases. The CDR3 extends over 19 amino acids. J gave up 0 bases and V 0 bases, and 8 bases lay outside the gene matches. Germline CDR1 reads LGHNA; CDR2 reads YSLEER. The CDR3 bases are TGCGCCAGCAGCCAAGATTCCACAGGGGCCCCCTCTGGGGCCAACGTCCTGACTTTC. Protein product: CASSQDSTGAPSGANVLTF.

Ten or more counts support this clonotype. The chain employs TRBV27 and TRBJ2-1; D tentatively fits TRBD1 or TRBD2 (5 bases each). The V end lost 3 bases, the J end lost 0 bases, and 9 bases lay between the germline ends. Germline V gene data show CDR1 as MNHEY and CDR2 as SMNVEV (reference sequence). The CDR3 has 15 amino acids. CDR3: CASSLGDPSYNEQFF. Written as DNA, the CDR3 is TGTGCCAGCAGTTTGGGGGACCCCTCCTACAATGAGCAGTTCTTC.

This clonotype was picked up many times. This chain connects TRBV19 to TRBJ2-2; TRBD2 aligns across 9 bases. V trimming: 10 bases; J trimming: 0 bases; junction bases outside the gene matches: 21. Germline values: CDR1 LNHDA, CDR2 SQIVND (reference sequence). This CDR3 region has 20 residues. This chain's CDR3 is CATPLIQGTSPIANTGELFF. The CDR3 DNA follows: TGTGCCACCCCGTTGATCCAAGGGACTAGCCCGATTGCGAACACCGGGGAGCTGTTTTTT.

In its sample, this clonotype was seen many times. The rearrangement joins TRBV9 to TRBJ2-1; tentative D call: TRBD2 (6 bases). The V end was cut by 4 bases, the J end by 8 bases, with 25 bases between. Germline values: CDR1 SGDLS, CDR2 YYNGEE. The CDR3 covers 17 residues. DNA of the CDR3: TGTGCCAGCAGCCCCACCCTGCCCGGGACTTCAAGGGATGAGCAGTTCTTC. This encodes CASSPTLPGTSRDEQFF.

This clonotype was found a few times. CDR3 sequence: CASSRDSHQETQYF. The CDR3, as DNA: TGTGCCAGCAGCCGGGACAGCCACCAAGAGACCCAGTACTTC. The rearrangement uses TRBV7-9 and TRBJ2-5, with 7 bases lining up with TRBD1. The germline CDR1 and CDR2 sequences are SEHNR and FQNEAQ (reference sequence). The CDR3 sequence is 14 residues long. V lost 5 bases, J lost 0 bases, and 3 bases stayed unmatched.

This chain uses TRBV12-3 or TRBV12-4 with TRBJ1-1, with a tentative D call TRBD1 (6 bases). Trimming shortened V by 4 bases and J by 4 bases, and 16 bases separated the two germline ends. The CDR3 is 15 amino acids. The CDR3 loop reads CASSSPGARVTEAFF. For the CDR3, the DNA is TGTGCCAGCAGTTCCCCGGGGGCCAGGGTCACTGAAGCTTTCTTT.